Given below is one T cell receptor (beta chain) in context. This sample stems from a study of blood T cell repertoires in COVID-19. This CDR3 is built from 13 residues. CDR1 SGHAT and CDR2 FQDESV come from the germline V gene (reference sequence). Trimming removed 1 base from V and 2 bases from J, with 5 bases in between. Generated by immunoSEQ multiplex PCR, the TCRdb table keeps only in-frame clones and is missing some. The repertoire holds 350,000 to 400,000 clones, with approximately 84% as singletons. The clonotype originates from a woman in her 30s who had recovered from COVID-19. The sequencing input was PBMCs or T cells enriched from blood (not recorded which). The chain links TRBV11-1 to TRBJ1-1; no clear D. This CDR3 reads CASSLVPNTEAFF. The CDR3, as DNA: TGTGCCAGCAGCTTAGTTCCAAACACTGAAGCTTTCTTT. Based on the CDR3 plus reference TRBV11-1 and TRBJ1-1, the full variable domain is EAEVAQSPRYKITEKSQAVAFWCDPISGHATLYWYRQILGQGPELLVQFQDESVVDDSQLPKDRFSAERLKGVDSTLKIQPAELGDSAMYLCASSLVPNTEAFFGQGTRLTVV.